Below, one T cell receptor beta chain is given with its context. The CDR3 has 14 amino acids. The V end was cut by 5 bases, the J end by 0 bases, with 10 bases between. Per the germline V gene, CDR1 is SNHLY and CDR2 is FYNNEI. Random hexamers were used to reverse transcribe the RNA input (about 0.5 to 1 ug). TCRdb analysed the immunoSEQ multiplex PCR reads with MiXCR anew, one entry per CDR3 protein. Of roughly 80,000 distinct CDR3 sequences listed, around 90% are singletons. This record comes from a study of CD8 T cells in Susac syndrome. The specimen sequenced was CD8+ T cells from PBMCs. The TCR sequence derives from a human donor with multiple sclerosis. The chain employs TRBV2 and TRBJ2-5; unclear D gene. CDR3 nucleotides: TGTGCCAGCAGTCCTGTCCCGTACCAAGAGACCCAGTACTTC. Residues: CASSPVPYQETQYF.